The entry below gives a single T cell receptor beta chain sequence along with its context. Under the authors' procedure: Quantification of nucleated cells was approximated via reference gene primer amplification. The protocol was immunoSEQ multiplex PCR, while the TCRdb copy is restricted to in-frame clones and leaves out a portion. V and J calls and clone size are as listed in that table; D and trimming were resolved from the DNA. The sample has about 15,000 clones; roughly 73% are singletons. This sample was included in a study of blood T cell repertoires in COVID-19. The V and J ends lost 0 bases and 5 bases respectively, with 14 bases between them. From germline, CDR1 is LGHNA and CDR2 YSLEER. The CDR3 length is 16 residues.

The sequence was collected from a boy aged 2 to 9 with active or convalescent COVID-19. This chain joins TRBV4-3 and TRBJ1-5, with a possible D match to TRBD1 (5 bases). Material for sequencing was peripheral blood. The CDR3 coding sequence is TGCGCCAGCAGCCAAGATGCTCAGGGTGGGGATCAGCCCCAGCATTTT. It is translated as CASSQDAQGGDQPQHF.